These T cell receptor beta chains were read from a single sample in a study of beta chain features in type 1 diabetes. The repertoire was sequenced with immunoSEQ multiplex PCR; TCRdb's copy has only in-frame clones and lacks some. The sample lists approximately 280,000 clones; approximately 16% were seen once. The sample comprised naive CD4+ T cells from blood. These receptors all stem from a man younger than 35 with type 1 diabetes. Each CDR3 is given with its conserved first and last residue. A D gene is named only where the DNA matches it firmly. Size is stated for part of the rows, as once, few or many counts, or as a class when the clone is expanded.

few	TRBV5-4	TRBJ1-1	NA	TGTGCCAGCAGCTTGGGGTCCTTAAGACAACATTACTCCGGGGACACTGAAGCTTTCTTT	CASSLGSLRQHYSGDTEAFF
NA	TRBV5-1	TRBJ2-7	TRBD2	TGCGCCAGCAGCTTGGGCAGGTCGGGACTAGCGGGACAAACCTACGAGCAGTACTTC	CASSLGRSGLAGQTYEQYF
NA	TRBV2	TRBJ2-5	TRBD2	TGTGCCAGCTCCCCCCCAGCGGGGGAGACCCAGTACTTC	CASSPPAGETQYF
NA	TRBV5-1	TRBJ2-5	NA	TGCGCCAGCAGCCCCAGGGGTTGGGAGACCCAGTACTTC	CASSPRGWETQYF
NA	TRBV5-1	TRBJ2-5	NA	TGCGCCAGCACCAGCTCGGTGGCAGGTTTAGAGACCCAGTACTTC	CASTSSVAGLETQYF
NA	TRBV10-3	TRBJ2-7	NA	TGTGCCATCAGTGAGTCACCCTCAAGCCATTGGTACTTC	CAISESPSSHWYF
NA	TRBV4-2	TRBJ1-1	NA	TGTGCCAGCAGCCAAGCACAGTTGAACACTGAAGCTTTCTTT	CASSQAQLNTEAFF
NA	TRBV5-1	TRBJ2-2	NA	TGCGCCAGCAGCTTGGTGGCTGTAAACACCGGGGAGCTGTTTTTT	CASSLVAVNTGELFF
NA	TRBV6-5	TRBJ2-7	NA	TGTGCCAGCAGTTACCGGGACAAGGCCTACGAGCAGTACTTC	CASSYRDKAYEQYF
NA	TRBV25-1	TRBJ2-3	TRBD1	TGTGCCAGCAGTGAATTAGGACAGGGGAATAAAGATACGCAGTATTTT	CASSELGQGNKDTQYF
few	TRBV9	TRBJ2-3	NA	TGTGCCAGCAGCGCCCGGGGGGCCGCCGTCCTGGATACGCAGTATTTT	CASSARGAAVLDTQYF
NA	TRBV27	TRBJ1-1	NA	TGTGCCAGCAGTTTAAGGGGAGGGGAAACTGAAGCTTTCTTT	CASSLRGGETEAFF
NA	TRBV10-1	TRBJ2-1	NA	TGCGCCAGCAGCTCCGGGACACCTTACAATGAGCAGTTCTTC	CASSSGTPYNEQFF
few	TRBV19	TRBJ2-1	NA	TGTGCCAGTAGTATTGCGCCCTACAATGAGCAGTTCTTC	CASSIAPYNEQFF
few	TRBV10-2	TRBJ2-7	NA	TGCGCCAGCAGTACAGGCTCCTACGAGCAGTACTTC	CASSTGSYEQYF
few	TRBV5-6	TRBJ1-2	NA	TGTGCCAGCAGCTTGGTGCATCGGAGGGGCTACACCTTC	CASSLVHRRGYTF
NA	TRBV5-1	TRBJ2-1	NA	TGCGCCAGCAGCGTCGAGAGCTCCTACAATGAGCAGTTCTTC	CASSVESSYNEQFF
few	TRBV19	TRBJ2-5	NA	TGTGCCAGTAGCCCCGGGTTAGGTTGGGAGACCCAGTACTTC	CASSPGLGWETQYF
few	TRBV4-1	TRBJ2-1	NA	TGCGCCAGCAGCCAATGGAGTGGTTCCTACAATGAGCAGTTCTTC	CASSQWSGSYNEQFF
NA	TRBV5-6	TRBJ1-2	TRBD1	TGTGCCAGCAGCGAACAGGGGGCTGGATATGGCTACACCTTC	CASSEQGAGYGYTF
NA	TRBV29-1	TRBJ2-1	TRBD2	TGCAGCGTTAAGCGGGGGGGCTTGTACAATGAGCAGTTCTTC	CSVKRGGLYNEQFF
NA	TRBV6-4	TRBJ1-1	NA	TGTGCCAGCAGTGACCAAGGGGTCGCCACTGAAGCTTTCTTT	CASSDQGVATEAFF
few	TRBV2	TRBJ2-2	NA	TGTGCCAGCAATAGCGCCCGGATCGGGGAGCTGTTTTTT	CASNSARIGELFF
NA	TRBV7-9	TRBJ2-3	NA	TGTGCCAGCAGCTTAGCGGCGAGGGGGACAGATACGCAGTATTTT	CASSLAARGTDTQYF
NA	TRBV12-5	TRBJ2-2	TRBD2	TGTGCTAGTGCCAATAGCGGGCCCGGGGAGCTGTTTTTT	CASANSGPGELFF
few	TRBV2	TRBJ1-6	NA	TGTGCCAGCAGTGTAGTGGCGGGGCATTCACCCCTCCACTTT	CASSVVAGHSPLHF
NA	TRBV28	TRBJ2-7	TRBD1	TGTGCCAGCAGCGGACAGGGGAACGAGCAGTACTTC	CASSGQGNEQYF
NA	TRBV5-6	TRBJ2-1	NA	TGTGCCAGCAGCCATTCTACGCGAGAATACAATGAGCAGTTCTTC	CASSHSTREYNEQFF
few	TRBV30	TRBJ1-1	NA	TGTGCCTGGAGTGTACCAAGGGGTAGGACTGAAGCTTTCTTT	CAWSVPRGRTEAFF
few	TRBV5-4	TRBJ2-4	TRBD1	TGTGCCAGCAGCTTGGAGGGACAGAGACGGGACATTCAGTACTTC	CASSLEGQRRDIQYF
NA	TRBV5-4	TRBJ2-3	NA	TGTGCCAGCAGCTTGGCCGGGGGGCCCGATACGCAGTATTTT	CASSLAGGPDTQYF
NA	TRBV9	TRBJ2-3	NA	TGTGCCAGCAGCGTCTCGCGCCCCACAGATACGCAGTATTTT	CASSVSRPTDTQYF
few	TRBV27	TRBJ2-7	TRBD2	TGTGCCAGCAGTGAACTAGCGGGAGGTGTCTCCTACGAGCAGTACTTC	CASSELAGGVSYEQYF
few	TRBV27	TRBJ2-7	TRBD2	TGTGCCAGCAGTTTTGTGGCCAGCGGGAACTACGAGCAGTACTTC	CASSFVASGNYEQYF
NA	TRBV30	TRBJ2-7	TRBD1	TGTGCCTTCCTAGCCGGGACAGCTCCCGGAGGCGAGCAGTACTTC	CAFLAGTAPGGEQYF
NA	TRBV6-6	TRBJ2-2	TRBD1	TGTGCCAGCAGTTACGGGACAGGGAACGGGGAGCTGTTTTTT	CASSYGTGNGELFF
NA	TRBV28	TRBJ1-2	NA	TGTGCCAGCAGGCAGGGGTTAGGCTATGGCTACACCTTC	CASRQGLGYGYTF
NA	TRBV29-1	TRBJ2-7	TRBD1	TGCAGCGTGTGGGGGGACAGGGGTAACGAGCAGTACTTC	CSVWGDRGNEQYF
few	TRBV5-1	TRBJ2-5	TRBD1	TGCGCCAGCAGCTTTGGGGACAGCGTACAAGAGACCCAGTACTTC	CASSFGDSVQETQYF
few	TRBV28	TRBJ1-2	TRBD1	TGTGCCAGCAGTTTATTAAGATGGAGGGGACAGGGGTCTGGCTACACCTTC	CASSLLRWRGQGSGYTF
NA	TRBV18	TRBJ2-5	NA	TGTGCCAGCTCACCACCGTTTTCGGAGAGCGGTGATGAGACCCAGTACTTC	CASSPPFSESGDETQYF
few	TRBV28	TRBJ2-6	NA	TGTGCCAGCAGTTTTTCACTACAATCTGGGGCCAACGTCCTGACTTTC	CASSFSLQSGANVLTF
few	TRBV21-1	TRBJ1-6	NA	TGTGCCCCTCCGCGGAATTTCTCACCCCTCCACTTT	CAPPRNFSPLHF
few	TRBV5-4	TRBJ2-3	TRBD2	TGTGCCAGCAGCCAAAGTCCGAAGCGGGGCGGCACAGATACGCAGTATTTT	CASSQSPKRGGTDTQYF
few	TRBV5-1	TRBJ2-3	NA	TGCGCCAGCAGCTTGGGAGGACATTACACAGATACGCAGTATTTT	CASSLGGHYTDTQYF
few	TRBV28	TRBJ2-7	TRBD1	TGTGCCAGCAGTTCGATCGGGACAGGGCCCTACGAGCAGTACTTC	CASSSIGTGPYEQYF
few	TRBV7-2	TRBJ2-3	TRBD2	TGTGCCAGCAGTCTTACTAGCGGCAGCACAGATACGCAGTATTTT	CASSLTSGSTDTQYF
NA	TRBV30	TRBJ2-3	TRBD2	TGTGCCTGGAGTGGGACTAGCGGGGGCGCAGATACGCAGTATTTT	CAWSGTSGGADTQYF
NA	TRBV28	TRBJ2-7	TRBD1	TGTGCCAGCAGTTTGTCGCCGGGACAGGGTACGGGCGAGCAGTACTTC	CASSLSPGQGTGEQYF
few	TRBV27	TRBJ2-2	TRBD1	TGTGCCAGCAGATCCTCCACAGGGGTCCCCGGGGAGCTGTTTTTT	CASRSSTGVPGELFF
NA	TRBV11-2	TRBJ2-7	NA	TGTGCCAGCAGTCACCAGCGAGGCGGTTACGAGCAGTACTTC	CASSHQRGGYEQYF
NA	TRBV10-2	TRBJ2-5	NA	TGCGCCAGCGGTGGAGCAGGGGCCGAAGAGACCCAGTACTTC	CASGGAGAEETQYF
NA	TRBV15	TRBJ2-1	TRBD2	TGTGCCACCAGCAGAGGTGCGGGAGATGCCCATGAGCAGTTCTTC	CATSRGAGDAHEQFF
few	TRBV7-2	TRBJ2-7	TRBD2	TGTGCCAGCAGTTATAGCGGGGGCGAGCAGTACTTC	CASSYSGGEQYF
NA	TRBV29-1	TRBJ2-1	NA	TGCAGCGTTGGGGCTCGACTAGTGCTCGGCAATGAGCAGTTCTTC	CSVGARLVLGNEQFF